This TCR beta chain was profiled in a study of T cell changes during pregnancy in multiple sclerosis. The CDR3 covers 15 residues. Germline V gene lookup returns CDR1 SGDLS and CDR2 YYNGEE. The V and J ends lost 0 bases and 6 bases respectively, with 13 bases between them. Assay used: immunoSEQ multiplex PCR; TCRdb lists only in-frame clones, some missing. The data show more than 40,000 clones, about 90% seen once. The specimen comprised CD8+ T cells from peripheral blood mononuclear cells, sampled after pregnancy. The source of this sequence is a female donor with multiple sclerosis, enrolled in a pregnancy study. The chain carries TRBV9 and TRBJ1-3; D perhaps matches TRBD1 (6 bases). The CDR3 here is CASSVGGGTLNTIYF. For the CDR3, the DNA is TGTGCCAGCAGCGTAGGAGGGGGAACCTTAAACACCATATATTTT.